The rows below give T cell receptor beta chains drawn from one sample of a study of blood T cell repertoires in COVID-19. TCRdb keeps only in-frame clones here, not all; method: immunoSEQ multiplex PCR. The repertoire has about 99,000 clones, about nine tenths of them found once; the top ten carry 15% to 20%. Material: peripheral blood. The receptor source for this set is a woman aged 80 or over in a cohort sampled during active COVID-19. Each CDR3 is given with its conserved first and last residue. Fields, in order: clone size, D gene, J gene, V gene, CDR3 protein, CDR3 DNA. A D gene is named only where the DNA matches it firmly. Size is stated for part of the rows, as once, few or many counts, or as a class when the clone is expanded.

>NA|NA|TRBJ2-1|TRBV7-9
CASSLEGTPLNEQFF
TGTGCCAGCAGCTTAGAAGGGACTCCACTTAATGAGCAGTTCTTC
>NA|NA|TRBJ1-2|TRBV5-4
CASSFGGGRTNYGYTF
TGTGCCAGCAGCTTCGGGGGGGGTCGAACTAACTATGGCTACACCTTC
>NA|NA|TRBJ2-7|TRBV7-9
CASSLGLVASSVYEQYF
TGTGCCAGCAGCTTAGGTCTTGTGGCTAGCTCGGTCTACGAGCAGTACTTC
>NA|TRBD1|TRBJ1-5|TRBV5-1
CASRPGTAPYSNQPQHF
TGCGCCAGCAGACCAGGGACAGCTCCTTATAGCAATCAGCCCCAGCATTTT
>NA|TRBD1|TRBJ1-4|TRBV2
CASSGRDRGGEKLFF
TGTGCCAGCAGTGGAAGGGACAGGGGAGGTGAAAAACTGTTTTTT
>NA|NA|TRBJ1-5|TRBV18
CASSPARGNQPQHF
TGTGCCAGCTCACCAGCCCGGGGCAATCAGCCCCAGCATTTT
>NA|NA|TRBJ1-4|TRBV9
CASSQGGANEKLFF
TGTGCCAGCAGCCAGGGTGGGGCAAATGAAAAACTGTTTTTT
>NA|NA|TRBJ1-1|TRBV6-2/TRBV6-3
CASSYAGFTEAFF
TGTGCCAGCAGTTACGCAGGGTTCACTGAAGCTTTCTTT
>NA|NA|TRBJ1-5|TRBV3-1/TRBV3-2
CASSFSDQPQHF
TGTGCCAGCAGCTTTTCGGATCAGCCCCAGCATTTT
>NA|TRBD2|TRBJ2-7|TRBV5-8
CASSLELAANSLGEQYF
TGTGCCAGCAGCTTGGAACTAGCGGCCAACTCTTTGGGAGAGCAGTACTTC
>NA|TRBD2|TRBJ2-1|TRBV5-1
CASSLAPQAGTEFF
TGCGCCAGCAGCTTGGCCCCCCAAGCGGGGACGGAGTTCTTC
>NA|NA|TRBJ2-7|TRBV3-1/TRBV3-2
CASSQGFVAAGYEQYF
TGTGCCAGCAGCCAAGGTTTCGTAGCGGCCGGTTACGAGCAGTACTTC
>NA|NA|TRBJ2-7|TRBV7-2
CASSSSRDFSYEQYF
TGTGCCAGCAGCTCGTCCCGGGACTTCTCCTACGAGCAGTACTTC
>NA|NA|TRBJ2-7|TRBV10-2
CASSRGSYEQYF
TGCGCCAGCAGCAGGGGATCCTACGAGCAGTACTTC
>NA|TRBD2|TRBJ2-3|TRBV6-5
CASSYSTGGGTDTQYF
TGTGCCAGCAGTTACTCGACGGGGGGAGGCACAGATACGCAGTATTTT
>NA|NA|TRBJ2-1|TRBV3-1/TRBV3-2
CASSASPGGQRISSYNEQFF
TGTGCCAGCAGCGCCTCACCGGGCGGGCAGCGGATAAGCTCCTACAATGAGCAGTTCTTC
>NA|NA|TRBJ1-6|TRBV28
CASSPRVTGHNSPLHF
TGTGCCAGCAGTCCCAGGGTCACGGGTCATAATTCACCCCTCCACTTT
>NA|NA|TRBJ2-3|TRBV7-6
CASSLQGGKHYTQYF
TGTGCCAGCAGCCTACAGGGGGGGAAGCATTATACGCAGTATTTT
>medium-sized|TRBD1|TRBJ1-5|TRBV4-2
CASSHQQGAQPQHF
TGTGCCAGCAGCCATCAACAGGGGGCCCAGCCCCAGCATTTT
>few|TRBD1|TRBJ1-5|TRBV18
CASSPGVPGGVNQPQHF
TGTGCCAGCTCACCCGGGGTTCCAGGGGGAGTAAATCAGCCCCAGCATTTT
>NA|TRBD1|TRBJ1-2|TRBV7-9
CASSPQSGQDNYGYTF
TGTGCCAGCAGCCCACAGTCGGGACAGGATAACTATGGCTACACCTTC
>NA|TRBD1|TRBJ1-5|TRBV19
CASTRRTGAYDQPQHF
TGTGCCAGTACCCGGAGGACAGGGGCTTATGATCAGCCCCAGCATTTT
>NA|TRBD2|TRBJ2-1|TRBV5-4
CASSISGGSYNEQFF
TGTGCCAGCAGTATTAGCGGGGGCTCCTACAATGAGCAGTTCTTC
>once|NA|TRBJ2-1|TRBV27
CASSSTGQSYNEQFF
TGTGCCAGCAGTTCCACCGGTCAATCCTACAATGAGCAGTTCTTC
>NA|NA|TRBJ2-1|TRBV4-2
CASSHTGQSSYNEQFF
TGTGCCAGCAGCCATACCGGACAGAGCTCCTACAATGAGCAGTTCTTC
>NA|NA|TRBJ2-6|TRBV29-1
CSVGTGGANVLTF
TGCAGCGTTGGCACAGGAGGGGCCAACGTCCTGACTTTC
>NA|TRBD1|TRBJ2-7|TRBV28
CASSFARDSPTYEQYF
TGTGCCAGCAGTTTCGCTAGGGACAGCCCCACCTACGAGCAGTACTTC
>NA|NA|TRBJ2-1|TRBV19
CASSIMSGSSYNEQFF
TGTGCCAGTAGTATAATGTCCGGGAGCTCCTACAATGAGCAGTTCTTC
>once|TRBD2|TRBJ2-2|TRBV9
CASSVEAGANTGELFF
TGTGCCAGCAGCGTAGAAGCGGGAGCCAACACCGGGGAGCTGTTTTTT
>NA|NA|TRBJ2-1|TRBV5-1
CASSLGAANEQFF
TGCGCCAGCAGCTTGGGGGCCGCTAATGAGCAGTTCTTC
>NA|NA|TRBJ2-3|TRBV21-1
CASSERVGTGVTDTQYF
TGTGCCAGCAGCGAAAGGGTCGGGACAGGGGTCACAGATACGCAGTATTTT
>NA|TRBD1|TRBJ1-5|TRBV14
CASSTGTAQPQHF
TGTGCCAGCAGCACGGGGACAGCCCAGCCCCAGCATTTT
>NA|TRBD1|TRBJ1-2|TRBV27
CASSFRTGQGYTF
TGTGCCAGCAGTTTTAGGACAGGGCAAGGCTACACCTTC
>NA|NA|TRBJ2-7|TRBV12-3/TRBV12-4
CASSLRTGYEQYF
TGTGCCAGCAGTTTGCGGACTGGCTACGAGCAGTACTTC
>NA|NA|TRBJ1-1|TRBV11-2
CASSPFRNTEAFF
TGTGCCAGCAGCCCGTTCCGGAACACTGAAGCTTTCTTT
>NA|TRBD2|TRBJ2-3|TRBV3-1/TRBV3-2
CASSQGGTSGRGDTQYF
TGTGCCAGCAGCCAAGGGGGGACTAGCGGGAGGGGAGATACGCAGTATTTT
>NA|NA|TRBJ2-1|TRBV9
CASSLSGQSNEQFF
TGTGCCAGCAGCTTATCGGGACAAAGCAATGAGCAGTTCTTC
>NA|NA|TRBJ1-2|TRBV27
CASRASGGDYGYTF
TGTGCCAGCAGAGCAAGCGGCGGGGACTATGGCTACACCTTC
>NA|TRBD2|TRBJ2-5|TRBV7-8
CASSLEASGKETQYF
TGTGCCAGCAGCTTAGAGGCTAGCGGCAAAGAGACCCAGTACTTC
>NA|TRBD1|TRBJ1-5|TRBV28
CASRNSGTEILSNQPQHF
TGTGCCAGCAGGAATTCCGGGACAGAGATCCTTAGCAATCAGCCCCAGCATTTT
>NA|NA|TRBJ1-1|TRBV9
CASSVVPQVEAFF
TGTGCCAGCAGCGTAGTTCCGCAGGTGGAAGCTTTCTTT
>NA|NA|TRBJ2-5|TRBV5-1
CASSLSRAETQYF
TGCGCCAGCAGCTTGTCCAGGGCGGAGACCCAGTACTTC
>NA|NA|TRBJ1-3|TRBV19
CASNYGGGSSGNTIYF
TGTGCCAGTAACTACGGCGGGGGGAGCTCTGGAAACACCATATATTTT
>NA|NA|TRBJ2-1|TRBV4-1
CASSQVAGEQFF
TGCGCCAGCAGCCAAGTTGCGGGTGAGCAGTTCTTC
>once|NA|TRBJ2-1|TRBV25-1
CASRGWRTDRGNEQFF
TGTGCCAGCAGGGGCTGGAGGACAGACCGAGGTAATGAGCAGTTCTTC
>NA|TRBD2|TRBJ2-1|TRBV11-3
CASSLEIAGYNEQFF
TGTGCCAGCAGCTTAGAAATAGCGGGGTACAATGAGCAGTTCTTC
>NA|TRBD1|TRBJ1-6|TRBV3-1/TRBV3-2
CASSPGRDRGSNSPLHF
TGTGCCAGCAGCCCGGGTCGGGACAGGGGAAGTAATTCACCCCTCCACTTT
>NA|NA|TRBJ1-5|TRBV10-3
CAISESYLSNQPQHF
TGTGCCATCAGTGAGTCGTATCTTAGCAATCAGCCCCAGCATTTT
>NA|TRBD1|TRBJ2-2|TRBV6-4
CASRVDRANTGELFF
TGTGCCAGCAGAGTCGACAGGGCCAACACCGGGGAGCTGTTTTTT
>once|TRBD1|TRBJ2-3|TRBV6-5
CASRQGGSTGQYF
TGTGCCAGCCGACAGGGCGGAAGCACAGGGCAGTATTTT
>NA|NA|TRBJ2-1|TRBV4-1
CASSHGANAYNEQFF
TGCGCCAGCAGCCATGGGGCTAACGCCTACAATGAGCAGTTCTTC
>NA|TRBD2|TRBJ2-7|TRBV6-5
CASSGGTSYEQYF
TGTGCCAGCAGCGGGGGGACCTCCTACGAGCAGTACTTC
>NA|NA|TRBJ2-1|TRBV5-1
CASSLGQYNEQFF
TGCGCCAGCAGCTTGGGTCAGTACAATGAGCAGTTCTTC